A selection of T cell receptor beta chains follows, all from one sample in a study of cytomegalovirus exposure and HLA in healthy donors. Libraries were prepared by immunoSEQ multiplex PCR; TCRdb keeps only in-frame clonotypes and omits some of them. The repertoire holds some 140,000 clones, with approximately 80% as singletons. Material for sequencing was PBMCs. Receptors originate from a man between 25 and 39 years old in good health and CMV-seronegative. CDR3s include the opening cysteine and the closing phenylalanine or tryptophan. D genes are given only for firm matches. Some rows have no size entry. The others give once, few or many, or a class for an expanded clone.

d_call	v_call	j_call	clone_size	cdr3_nt	cdr3_aa
TRBD2	TRBV7-9	TRBJ2-5	-	TGTGCCAGCAGCTCGGGACTAGCGGGAGAGTGGGAAGAGACCCAGTACTTC	CASSSGLAGEWEETQYF
-	TRBV18	TRBJ2-7	few	TGTGCCAGCTCACCAGGCCAGGGATTTGTCTACGAGCAGTACTTC	CASSPGQGFVYEQYF
TRBD1	TRBV5-4	TRBJ1-1	-	TGTGCCAGCAGCTCGCAGGGGGCTGGGATCACTGAAGCTTTCTTT	CASSSQGAGITEAFF
-	TRBV27	TRBJ1-1	-	TGTGCCAGCAGTACTGACAGGACTGAAGCTTTCTTT	CASSTDRTEAFF
-	TRBV11-3	TRBJ2-1	few	TGTGCCAGCAGCTCTAACGGGGTAGTGGTTGAGCAGTTCTTC	CASSSNGVVVEQFF
-	TRBV6-1	TRBJ1-5	-	TGTGCCTCCTCCGGGATGAGCAATCAGCCCCAGCATTTT	CASSGMSNQPQHF
TRBD1	TRBV4-2	TRBJ1-1	few	TGTGCCAGCAGCCCGGACAGGGGGGGCTACACTGAAGCTTTCTTT	CASSPDRGGYTEAFF
-	TRBV7-9	TRBJ2-1	-	TGTGCCAGCAGCTTAGGCAGGGGGGCCTACAATGAGCAGTTCTTC	CASSLGRGAYNEQFF
TRBD2	TRBV5-1	TRBJ2-7	-	TGCGCCAGCAGCTTGGGTGGGACTAGCGTCTACGAGCAGTACTTC	CASSLGGTSVYEQYF
-	TRBV29-1	TRBJ1-1	few	TGCAGCGTTGAAAACAGTTTGAACACTGAAGCTTTCTTT	CSVENSLNTEAFF
-	TRBV7-9	TRBJ1-2	-	TGTGCCAGCAGCTCCCCCCGGGAGGGCCGAGCGACGAGTGGCTACACCTTC	CASSSPREGRATSGYTF
-	TRBV19	TRBJ1-5	-	TGTGCCAGTAGTATCAAGTACACACCTCCCGCACAGCATTTT	CASSIKYTPPAQHF
TRBD1	TRBV7-6	TRBJ1-1	few	TGTGCCAGCAGCTCGGGACAGGGATACACTGAAGCTTTCTTT	CASSSGQGYTEAFF
TRBD2	TRBV10-3	TRBJ2-1	-	TGTGCCATCAGTGACGGGACTAGCGGGAGTAATGAGCAGTTCTTC	CAISDGTSGSNEQFF
-	TRBV2	TRBJ2-4	-	TGTGCCAGCAGTGAAGCGGACAGCAAAAACATTCAGTACTTC	CASSEADSKNIQYF
TRBD1	TRBV18	TRBJ2-2	-	TGTGCCAGCTCACCCCGGGGGACAGGGGTAACCGGGGAGCTGTTTTTT	CASSPRGTGVTGELFF
-	TRBV7-6	TRBJ2-2	-	TGTGCCAGCAGCCATTTGGGGGGTTTCGCCGGGGAGCTGTTTTTT	CASSHLGGFAGELFF
-	TRBV5-1	TRBJ1-4	-	TGCGCCAGCAGCTTGCGGGCGACAGGTCTTAATGAAAAACTGTTTTTT	CASSLRATGLNEKLFF
TRBD2	TRBV19	TRBJ2-1	-	TGTGCCAGTAGTCCGGGACTAGCGGGACCTTTTGAATGGGAGCAGTTCTTC	CASSPGLAGPFEWEQFF
TRBD1	TRBV30	TRBJ1-5	-	TGTGCCTGGAGTACCGGACAGGGCAGGTATAGCAATCAGCCCCAGCATTTT	CAWSTGQGRYSNQPQHF
TRBD2	TRBV7-8	TRBJ2-6	-	TGTGCCAGCAGCTTACCGGGAGGGACTGGGGCCAACGTCCTGACTTTC	CASSLPGGTGANVLTF
-	TRBV5-4	TRBJ2-1	medium-sized	TGTGCCAGCAGGAAGGACTCCCACAATGAGCAGTTCTTC	CASRKDSHNEQFF
TRBD1	TRBV19	TRBJ1-5	-	TGTGCCAGTAGTATGGAACAGGGGTTCAATCAGCCCCAGCATTTT	CASSMEQGFNQPQHF
-	TRBV2	TRBJ2-2	-	TGTGCCAGCAGTGTTATTGGGACTACCGGGGAGCTGTTTTTT	CASSVIGTTGELFF
-	TRBV28	TRBJ1-5	-	TGTGCCAGCAGTTCAGGGGTAGGCAATCAGCCCCAGCATTTT	CASSSGVGNQPQHF
-	TRBV19	TRBJ1-1	-	TGTGCCAGTAGTGGAGGGCCCGATAACACTGAAGCTTTCTTT	CASSGGPDNTEAFF
-	TRBV29-1	TRBJ2-5	-	TGCAGCGTTGAGAGCGGAAGGCTAGAGACCCAGTACTTC	CSVESGRLETQYF
-	TRBV19	TRBJ1-4	-	TGTGCCAGTAGTGGCGGGGATGCTAATGAAAAACTGTTTTTT	CASSGGDANEKLFF
TRBD1	TRBV7-8	TRBJ1-2	-	TGTGCCAGCAGCTTAGAAGGGACAGGGGACTATGGCTACACCTTC	CASSLEGTGDYGYTF
-	TRBV7-6	TRBJ2-6	-	TGTGCCAGCAGCTTAGGGGGGGCTGGGGCCAACGTCCTGACTTTC	CASSLGGAGANVLTF
-	TRBV19	TRBJ2-5	-	TGTGCCAGTAGCGCGGGACTTCAAGAGACCCAGTACTTC	CASSAGLQETQYF
-	TRBV5-6	TRBJ1-4	few	TGTGCCAGCAGCTTGGTTCCGGGGGCTAATGAAAAACTGTTTTTT	CASSLVPGANEKLFF
TRBD1	TRBV10-3	TRBJ2-3	-	TGTGCCATCAGTACGACAGGGGAGGCAGATACGCAGTATTTT	CAISTTGEADTQYF
-	TRBV5-1	TRBJ2-7	-	TGCGCCAGCAGAGGGGGGGCGGCCCTCTGGGAGCAGTACTTC	CASRGGAALWEQYF
TRBD2	TRBV7-9	TRBJ2-1	-	TGTGCCAGCAGCCCTAGAGGGTCGGGAGGGGTGGGAGAGCAGTTCTTC	CASSPRGSGGVGEQFF
TRBD1	TRBV6-5	TRBJ2-7	-	TGTGCCAGCAGTTACTCGATCGGACAGGGGACCGAGCAGTACTTC	CASSYSIGQGTEQYF
-	TRBV21-1	TRBJ2-1	-	TGTGCCAGCAGCAAAGCGGAAAGGGTAGCGGGAGCTTACAGGGTCTGGAATGAGCAGTTCTTC	CASSKAERVAGAYRVWNEQFF
-	TRBV20-1	TRBJ2-5	-	TGCAGTGCTCGTCCCGGAGGGACCCAGTACTTC	CSARPGGTQYF
-	TRBV30	TRBJ1-1	-	TGTGCCTGGAGTGAGCGGGGAGGGTACACTGAAGCTTTCTTT	CAWSERGGYTEAFF
-	TRBV28	TRBJ1-5	-	TGTGCCAGCAGTTTATCATGGGGCGCAGGAAGGAATCAGCCCCAGCATTTT	CASSLSWGAGRNQPQHF
TRBD1	TRBV5-1	TRBJ2-3	-	TGCGCCAGCAGCTTGGGACAGGGCGAAGTAAATACGCAGTATTTT	CASSLGQGEVNTQYF
-	TRBV5-4	TRBJ1-4	once	TGTGCCTTCGGGGGGGCAGGGGAAAAACTGTTTTTT	CAFGGAGEKLFF
-	TRBV30	TRBJ1-2	-	TGTGCCTGGAGCGCCCCCGGTGGAGGAAACTATGGCTACACCTTC	CAWSAPGGGNYGYTF
-	TRBV15	TRBJ2-1	-	TGTGCCACCAGCGGTTACTTTAGTGAGCAGTTCTTC	CATSGYFSEQFF
-	TRBV2	TRBJ2-1	-	TGTGCCAGCAGAGTGCGTAATGAGCAGTTCTTC	CASRVRNEQFF
-	TRBV20-1	TRBJ2-4	-	TGCAGTGCTATTAGCGGAAACATTCAGTACTTC	CSAISGNIQYF
TRBD1	TRBV5-4	TRBJ2-5	-	TGTGCCAGCAGCTTGGGACAGGGTTGGGAGACCCAGTACTTC	CASSLGQGWETQYF
TRBD1	TRBV5-1	TRBJ1-2	once	TGCGCCAGCAGCTTGGGGGGACAGGTCAAGGCTAACTATGGCTACACCTTC	CASSLGGQVKANYGYTF
-	TRBV5-1	TRBJ2-5	-	TGCGCCAGCAGCTTGGGGCTAGCGTTCCCAGAGACCCAGTACTTC	CASSLGLAFPETQYF
TRBD2	TRBV6-5	TRBJ2-7	-	TGTGCCACCGTTCCAGCGGGAGTTCCCTACGAGCAGTACTTC	CATVPAGVPYEQYF
TRBD2	TRBV5-1	TRBJ2-1	-	TGCGCCAGCAGCCCAACACTAGCGACCTACAATGAGCAGTTCTTC	CASSPTLATYNEQFF
TRBD1	TRBV29-1	TRBJ2-1	-	TGCAGCGTTGATGGACAGGGGGGCAATGAGCAGTTCTTC	CSVDGQGGNEQFF
-	TRBV7-9	TRBJ1-1	once	TGTGCCAGCAGCTTACGCACAAAGAACACTGAAGCTTTCTTT	CASSLRTKNTEAFF
TRBD1	TRBV10-1	TRBJ2-7	-	TGCGCCAGCAGTGTGGACCAGGGGGCCTACGAGCAGTACTTC	CASSVDQGAYEQYF
-	TRBV28	TRBJ1-2	-	TGTGCCAGCAGCTTAACAGGAAAATATGGCTACACCTTC	CASSLTGKYGYTF
-	TRBV2	TRBJ2-1	-	TGTGCCAGCAACGTGGGGGCCGATGAGCAGTTCTTC	CASNVGADEQFF
TRBD1	TRBV28	TRBJ2-5	-	TGTGCCAGCAGTTCCTCGGGACAGGGGTTGCAGACCCAGTACTTC	CASSSSGQGLQTQYF